This TCR beta chain was sequenced in a study of Graves' ophthalmopathy and Graves' hyperthyroidism (dated by TCRdb to 2016 to 2018). About the study as a whole: Peripheral blood samples were taken at the time of initial diagnosis, before any treatment was given. The study used signatures of the TCR beta repertoire to tell Graves' ophthalmopathy apart from Graves' hyperthyroidism and to predict which patients would progress to ophthalmopathy. In total, 135 blood samples were TCR-sequenced: approximately 40 ophthalmopathy, approximately 75 hyperthyroidism and around 17 hyperthyroidism-to-ophthalmopathy patients. To explore V-J signatures distinguishing ophthalmopathy from hyperthyroidism, a discovery set of roughly 100 patients (more than 40 ophthalmopathy, roughly 56 stable hyperthyroidism) was enrolled. An independent validation cohort was composed of some 19 hyperthyroidism patients and roughly 16 patients who later progressed from hyperthyroidism to ophthalmopathy. In over 5 hyperthyroidism patients, the T-cell repertoire of thyroid tissue was compared with the T-cell repertoire of blood. Following sampling, methimazole starting at 30 mg daily was administered to hyperthyroidism patients, and high-dose intravenous methylprednisolone was administered to ophthalmopathy patients. The roughly 94 discovery patients were randomly split 7:3 into training and test sets. What the authors observed across the whole study: In cross-validation, the 13-signature model distinguished ophthalmopathy from stable hyperthyroidism with nearly 90% sensitivity and 81.08% specificity, and in the test set the corresponding values were approximately 80% and 68%. In validation, the model predicted ophthalmopathy progression with over 60% sensitivity and 72.22% specificity; some 13 predicted patients were CT-confirmed with GO in a median of 6.5 months. No statistical method was used to predetermine the sample size, and group allocation was not hidden from the investigators. Most expanded thyroid clonotypes with frequency above 0.001 were also detected in blood, suggesting blood repertoires may reflect the thyroid immune response.

Inclusive of the bounding cysteine and phenylalanine, the CDR3 is 12 residues long. Only the CDR3 part of the read is kept: 36 bases, read in frame from the first base. V sheds 6 bases and J sheds 6 bases, leaving 11 bases between their ends. As encoded in the germline V gene (reference sequence), CDR1 is LNHNV while CDR2 is YYDKDF. For repertoire sequencing, TCR beta CDR3 regions were amplified from RNA transcripts. HTBI primers and the Qiagen OneStep RT-PCR kit were used in a first-round RT-PCR, which was followed by a second-round multiplex PCR, size selection and purification. Sequencing of the libraries was carried out on an Illumina HiSeq2000 in paired-end mode with 100 bp reads. Turning to the authors' computational methods: SOAPnuke was used to process the reads, removing any read that contained adapters or uncalled bases, had a mean Phred below 15, or lacked an exact match to the constant primer or identifier. COPE v1.2.5 was used to merge high-quality paired reads. Each unique nucleotide sequence was defined as a clonotype, and clonotypes were aligned to IMGT TRB V, D and J references with MiTCR v1.1. Only V-J combinations with frequency above 0.0001 were analysed, covering about 99% of repertoires. A TCR clonal expansion and chaos score per V-J combination was defined as the ratio of F50 clonal expansion to chaos observed in the TCRdist matrix. Welch's t-statistics and random forest were used to reduce the features to about 14 V-J combinations, which were then used as input to a naive Bayes classifier. The Morisita-Horn index was used to measure how similar the thyroid and blood repertoires were. Through fastp at Q25 and MiXCR, TCRdb rebuilt clones from the public reads, retaining in-frame beta chains. Duplicate CDR3 protein sequences are folded into a single record with the most common DNA and genes. TCRdb's processing, not the study's, gives the V and J calls here. The sample table lists fewer than 250,000 distinct CDR3 sequences, around 28% of them with a count of one. The ten largest clones capture approximately 8.6% of the sample.

Patients with ophthalmopathy had moderately to severely active disease, with a Clinical Activity Score of 3 or more, a NOSPECS grade of 4 or more, and a disease duration of less than 3 months. Patients were excluded if they had other autoimmune diseases, uncontrolled infections, pregnancy or lactation. Clinical symptoms, serum thyroxine, TRAb, thyroid ultrasound and orbital computed tomography formed the basis of the diagnosis. PBMCs were isolated from about 9.1 ml of fresh peripheral blood by Ficoll-Paque density gradient centrifugation. Total RNA was extracted with Trizol reagent and quality-checked on an Agilent 2100 Bioanalyzer. Of note for this clonotype: Its antigen is not yet known. Per-base qualities were not stored, and no clone one base away is much larger.

The sequence was collected from a man between 50 and 59 years old with Graves' ophthalmopathy. Donor details come from another sample of the same person, matched by shared clones. The sample consisted of peripheral blood. The sequence is built from TRBV15 and TRBJ1-1; the best D guess is TRBD1, with 5 bases matching. The nucleotides are TGTGCCACCAGTAGGGACGGACCTGAAGCTTTCTTT. This translates into CATSRDGPEAFF.